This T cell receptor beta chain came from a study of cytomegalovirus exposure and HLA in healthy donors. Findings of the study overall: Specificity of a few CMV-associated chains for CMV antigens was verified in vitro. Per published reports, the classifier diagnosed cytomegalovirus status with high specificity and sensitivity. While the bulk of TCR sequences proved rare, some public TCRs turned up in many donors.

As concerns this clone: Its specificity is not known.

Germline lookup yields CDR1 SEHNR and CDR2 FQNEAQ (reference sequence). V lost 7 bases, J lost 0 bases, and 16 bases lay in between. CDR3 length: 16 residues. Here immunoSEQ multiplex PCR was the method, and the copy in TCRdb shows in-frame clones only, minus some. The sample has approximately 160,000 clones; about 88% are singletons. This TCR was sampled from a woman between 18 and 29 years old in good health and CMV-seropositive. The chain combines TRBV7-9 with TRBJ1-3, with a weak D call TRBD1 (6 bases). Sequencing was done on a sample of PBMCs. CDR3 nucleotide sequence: TGTGCCAGCACCCACCTACAGGGAGACTCTGGAAACACCATATATTTT. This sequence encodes CASTHLQGDSGNTIYF.